The present T cell receptor beta chain was sequenced within a study of regulatory T cells in long-lasting Graves disease. Overall study results and limits: In persistent patients, shared public clonotypes (around 2,500) outnumbered those in new patients (about 1,000).

This clonotype showed up many times. Its antigen is currently unknown. Time point given: newly diagnosed GD, antithyroid drugs for less than 3 months. Researchers made the TCR library from RNA that was extracted from PBMCs. Arm-PCR of CDR3 regions and iRepertoire HTBI primers were used to build TCR beta libraries. TCRdb used MiXCR to reprocess the multiplex PCR reads, holding one entry per CDR3 protein. Of about 520,000 distinct CDR3 sequences listed, 12% are singletons. V dropped 8 bases and J dropped 8; count of bases not matched to a gene: 11. The CDR3 extends over 13 amino acids. Germline CDR1 reads SNHLY; CDR2 reads FYNNEI. The sample also formed part of further work on T cells in Graves' hyperthyroidism and ophthalmopathy. That source adds: An absence of ophthalmopathy progression within 18 months meant stable Graves' hyperthyroidism. Expanded thyroid clonotypes (above 0.001) were mostly also found in blood.

This chain joins TRBV2 and TRBJ1-2; 7 positions agree with TRBD1. Sample: peripheral blood mononuclear cells (PBMCs), taken at new diagnosis, from a patient treated with antithyroid drugs. The receptor comes from a woman in her twenties or thirties with Graves disease. The CDR3 nucleotides are TGTGCCAGCCAAACAAGACAGGGAAAAGGCTACACCTTC. Its translation: CASQTRQGKGYTF.